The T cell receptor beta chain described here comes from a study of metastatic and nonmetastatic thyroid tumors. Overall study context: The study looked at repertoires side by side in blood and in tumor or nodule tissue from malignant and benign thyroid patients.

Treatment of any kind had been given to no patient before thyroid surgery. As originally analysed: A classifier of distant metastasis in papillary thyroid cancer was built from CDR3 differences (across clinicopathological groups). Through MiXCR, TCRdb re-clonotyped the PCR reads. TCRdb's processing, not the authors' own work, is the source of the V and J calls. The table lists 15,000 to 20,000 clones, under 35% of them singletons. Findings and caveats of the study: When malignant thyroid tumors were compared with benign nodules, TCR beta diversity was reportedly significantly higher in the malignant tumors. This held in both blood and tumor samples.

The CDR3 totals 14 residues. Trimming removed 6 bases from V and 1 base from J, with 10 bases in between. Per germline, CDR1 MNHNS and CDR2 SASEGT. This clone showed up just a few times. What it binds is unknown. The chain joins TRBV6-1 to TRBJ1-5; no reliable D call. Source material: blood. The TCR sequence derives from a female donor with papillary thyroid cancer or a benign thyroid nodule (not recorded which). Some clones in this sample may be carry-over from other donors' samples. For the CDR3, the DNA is TGTGCCAGCAGGCGTCAGGTCAGCAATCAGCCCCAGCATTTT. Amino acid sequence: CASRRQVSNQPQHF.